The entry below gives a single TCR beta chain sequence along with its context. Its antigen has not been determined. The input lacks base qualities; no much larger clone sits a single base away. These data belong to a study of neoadjuvant anti-PD-1 for oral cavity cancer listed by TCRdb under 2021. Study-wide context: Before curative-intent surgical resection, most patients were given three to four biweekly doses of nivolumab at 3 mg/kg. A fourth nivolumab dose was given around day 43 to patients without progression, and definitive surgical resection was performed in those patients on days 50-56. The parent correlative cohort included roughly 13 patients, with a roughly 35% response rate. Under RECIST 1.1, patients with complete response, partial response or stable disease were classed as responders, and patients with progression were classed as non-responders. What the research found in general, with its limitations: The TCR analyses had only a few patients in each response group, and the authors called for validation in larger cohorts. After neoadjuvant nivolumab, non-responders showed significantly higher T cell clonality (Gini index) in PBMCs than responders did. Higher pretreatment blood Treg/Th17 ratios correlated with both higher pretreatment blood TCRbeta clonality and lower post-treatment tumor TCRbeta clonality.

In the paper's terms, the time point label means: before neoadjuvant nivolumab. Patients had been newly diagnosed with stage II-IVA oral cavity squamous cell carcinoma, and no prior systemic or radiation treatment had been given to the patients. The cohort consisted of patients with HPV-negative, locally advanced oral cavity squamous cell carcinoma. Peripheral blood mononuclear cells were analyzed directly, without maintenance or expansion in culture. Samples came from a longitudinal correlative study of a single-arm phase II trial of neoadjuvant nivolumab in oral cavity squamous cell carcinoma. Genomic DNA-based TCRbeta sequencing was performed on subject-matched pre- and post-treatment PBMCs and tumors from three responders and three non-responders. Peripheral blood mononuclear cells were collected before nivolumab treatment and were collected again after treatment, at the time of surgery. The Maxwell RSC DNA from Cells kit was used to extract genomic DNA from PBMCs.

For deep sequencing, PBMC libraries mostly used approximately 500 ng of input genomic DNA, with six replicates for each sample. The immunoSEQ hsTCRbeta kit was used to prepare TCRbeta libraries according to the manufacturer's instructions. An Illumina NovaSeq 6000 S4 flow cell was used to sequence the final libraries, which had first been combined to 3 nM. As for the original processing: Raw data preprocessing and quality control were performed with the immunoSEQ Analyzer. The analysis was limited to productive rearrangements, and each clonotype was defined by a unique CDR3 amino acid sequence. Repertoire clonality was estimated as the Gini-Simpson index, which was calculated using the R package tcR. Student's t test was used to compare Gini indices, while Pearson correlation assessed associations with tumor size change. The source is immuneACCESS, and TCRdb retained only in-frame sequences with V and J called. Part of the clones is not carried over; for the studies checked, unresolved V genes explain less than half of this, and the remainder is unexplained. Clone size and the V and J calls come from that table; the DNA yielded D and trimming. The sample includes about 80,000 clones, with 70% to 85% observed a single time. Roughly 3% of the sample is taken by the ten largest.

The input for sequencing was PBMCs, taken before nivolumab (anti-PD-1) treatment. This sequence was found in a person between 35 and 79 years old with oral cavity squamous cell carcinoma.

For the CDR3, the sequence is CASSLRMGVGPAFF. The DNA sequence reads TGTGCCAGCAGTTTAAGGATGGGGGTTGGACCCGCTTTCTTT. The chain joins TRBV28 to TRBJ1-1; a tentative D call is TRBD1 (5 bases match). The CDR3 spans 14 residues, from the cysteine through the phenylalanine. CDR3 DNA is the only sequence kept; it has 42 bases, read in frame from the first base. V and J are truncated by 2 bases and 11 bases respectively, leaving an intervening sequence of 18 bases. CDR1 and CDR2, looked up from the germline V gene, are MDHEN and SYDVKM.